This T cell receptor beta chain was captured by sequencing in a study of long-term antiretroviral therapy in people with HIV. This was the immunoSEQ v3.0 assay at survey level. TCRdb's table, derived via immunoSEQ multiplex PCR, lists solely in-frame clones and lacks some. The data show fewer than 55,000 clones, about 95% seen once. The V gene end was trimmed by 4 bases and the J gene end by 1 base; junction bases not matched to a gene: 5. This CDR3 is built from 15 residues. In germline, CDR1 is SGHDT, CDR2 YYEEEE. V is TRBV5-6 and J is TRBJ2-4; 7 nucleotides line up with TRBD1. The sequence came from a woman between 45 and 65 years old with HIV. The sample was unsorted PBMCs, taken 3.7 years after starting antiretroviral therapy. The CDR3 region is CASSRDSLAKNIQYF. The CDR3 DNA reads as TGTGCCAGCAGCCGGGACAGCCTGGCCAAAAACATTCAGTACTTC.